The 3 T cell receptor beta chains below were found in one sample sequenced in a study of shared clonotypes between healthy human individuals. CD8 cells regarded as naive lacked CD45RO, were positively chosen for CCR7, and omitted terminally differentiated effector memory CD45RA+ cells. Libraries were prepared by immunoSEQ multiplex PCR; TCRdb keeps only in-frame clonotypes and omits some of them. Found here are hundreds of thousands of clones, about 98% of them singletons; the top ten hold 0.3% to 0.35%. Source material: naive CD8+ T cells sorted from blood. The receptors derive from a young man in good health.

V is TRBV2 and J is TRBJ2-1; 8 nucleotides match TRBD2. This CDR3 contains 15 residues. V trimming: 4 bases; J trimming: 4 bases; junction bases outside the gene matches: 6. Germline values: CDR1 SNHLY, CDR2 FYNNEI. The CDR3 DNA follows: TGTGCCAGCAGTGTTAGCGGGATTTTTTACAATGAGCAGTTCTTC. This translates into CASSVSGIFYNEQFF.

V gene TRBV29-1 combines with J gene TRBJ2-1; no firm D call. V dropped 7 bases and J dropped 3 bases, with 16 bases sitting between them. Germline V gene sequence: CDR1 SQVTM, CDR2 ANQGSEA. The CDR3 sequence is 14 residues long. The CDR3: CSAGRLSLYNEQFF. The CDR3 region has the DNA TGCAGCGCTGGGCGGCTATCTCTCTACAATGAGCAGTTCTTC.

The J gene is TRBJ2-2, the V gene TRBV9, with TRBD2 matching over 10 bases. The CDR3 is 17 residues long. V lost 0 bases to trimming and J lost 5 bases; unmatched junction nucleotides: 7. Germline V gene sequence: CDR1 SGDLS, CDR2 YYNGEE. This chain's CDR3 is CASSVVLAGVFTGELFF. CDR3 nucleotide sequence: TGTGCCAGCAGCGTAGTTCTAGCGGGAGTTTTTACCGGGGAGCTGTTTTTT.